This T cell receptor (beta chain) came from a study of patients and donors after allogeneic stem cell transplantation. TCRdb fed the RT-PCR reads into MiXCR, producing one record per CDR3 protein. The sample yields about 7,600 distinct CDR3 sequences, under 14% seen once. Within the sample, this clonotype is medium-sized. The CDR3 totals 15 residues. J was trimmed by 2 bases and V by 3 bases; bases with no gene match: 4. Germline V lookup: CDR1 SGHAT, CDR2 FQNNGV. The chain has TRBV11-2 and TRBJ2-3; TRBD1 aligns across 8 bases. The sequenced sample was blood, either unsorted or a sorted T cell fraction (not recorded which). The receptor's source is a human donor who was either an allogeneic HSCT recipient or a stem cell or donor lymphocyte infusion donor (not recorded which). It is not recorded whose cells these are; they may come from a transplant donor. Here the CDR3 reads CASSLDREVTDTQYF. In DNA form, the CDR3 reads TGTGCCAGCAGCTTGGACAGGGAGGTCACAGATACGCAGTATTTT.